The next 20 T cell receptor beta chains were all read from a single sample in a study of blood T cell repertoires in COVID-19. Method: immunoSEQ multiplex PCR; TCRdb's copy keeps in-frame clones and lacks some. The sample shows about 260,000 clones, 75% to 90% of them seen only once. The specimen was peripheral blood. These receptors were collected from a woman in her 70s with COVID-19, enrolled during active disease.

The V gene is TRBV7-3, the J gene TRBJ1-4; TRBD1 agrees at 8 bases. V lost 5 bases to trimming and J lost 1 base; unmatched junction nucleotides: 15. This CDR3 has 19 residues. Germline V gene data show CDR1 as SGHTA and CDR2 as FQGTGA. CDR3 sequence: CASSLHSDREIRTNEKLFF. The CDR3 nucleotides read TGTGCCAGCAGCCTACATTCGGACAGGGAAATCAGAACTAATGAAAAACTGTTTTTT.

This chain joins TRBV29-1 and TRBJ1-1, with 7 bases fitting TRBD1. The CDR3 extends over 15 amino acids. J was trimmed by 11 bases and V by 6 bases; bases with no gene match: 21. CDR1 and CDR2 from the germline V gene are SQVTM and ANQGSEA. CDR3 nucleotides: TGCAGCGTGGGAGGAGCCGGGACAGTTACGTATGGGGCTTTCTTT. Amino acids: CSVGGAGTVTYGAFF.

The table lists this clone with a few counts. The rearrangement links TRBV30 to TRBJ1-1; possibly TRBD1 for D (5 bases). Trimming cost V 5 bases and J 5 bases, with 15 bases left between them. Germline CDR1 and CDR2: GTSNPN and SVGIG (reference sequence). CDR3 size: 13 residues. CDR3 bases: TGTGCCTGGGCCTTCGGGGGTAAGACTGAAGCTTTCTTT. Protein product: CAWAFGGKTEAFF. Based on the CDR3 plus reference TRBV30 and TRBJ1-1, the full variable domain is SQTIHQWPATLVQPVGSPLSLECTVEGTSNPNLYWYRQAAGRGLQLLFYSVGIGQISSEVPQNLSASRPQDRQFILSSKKLLLSDSGFYLCAWAFGGKTEAFFGQGTRLTVV.

This chain uses TRBV6-5 with TRBJ1-4; D is unclear. V was cut by 2 bases and J by 8 bases, with 3 bases left in between. This CDR3 region has 11 residues. Per germline, CDR1 MNHEY and CDR2 SVGAGI. The CDR3 DNA reads as TGTGCCAGCAGTTACGGCGAAAAACTGTTTTTT. Translated: CASSYGEKLFF.

The chain combines TRBV6-5 with TRBJ2-3; D is perhaps TRBD2 (6 bases). The germline CDR1 and CDR2 sequences are MNHEY and SVGAGI. V was cut by 6 bases and J by 1 base, with 11 bases left in between. The CDR3 contains 14 residues. The CDR3 DNA follows: TGTGCCAGCAGGGGGGGTAGCGGCACAGATACGCAGTATTTT. It yields the protein CASRGGSGTDTQYF.

V is TRBV4-1 and J is TRBJ2-1; perhaps TRBD2 as D (5 bases). This CDR3 region has 15 residues. The germline V and J ends were trimmed by 4 bases and 6 bases, with 16 bases remaining between them. Per the germline V gene, CDR1 is MGHRA and CDR2 is YSYEKL. The CDR3 protein is CASSPEGRVLNEQFF. In nucleotides, the CDR3 is TGCGCCAGCAGCCCAGAGGGTCGGGTACTCAATGAGCAGTTCTTC.

In nucleotides, the CDR3 is TGTGCCAGCAGTTTACGGGCTAGCGGGTACAATGAGCAGTTCTTC. Residues: CASSLRASGYNEQFF. The chain couples TRBV27 to TRBJ2-1; TRBD2 aligns across 8 bases. V dropped 2 bases and J dropped 4; count of bases not matched to a gene: 4. Germline CDR1 is MNHEY and CDR2 is SMNVEV (reference sequence). The CDR3 length is 15 residues.

The chain links TRBV29-1 to TRBJ2-5, with 7 bases matching TRBD2. CDR3 length: 14 amino acids. V shed 8 bases and J 5 bases; nucleotides not matched to a gene: 14. Germline CDR1 SQVTM, CDR2 ANQGSEA. The CDR3 DNA is TGCAGCAGCGTTGATAGTTACGGGAGGGAGACCCAGTACTTC. It encodes CSSVDSYGRETQYF. The entire variable domain, with the rest obtained from reference TRBV29-1 and TRBJ2-5, is as follows: SAVISQKPSRDICQRGTSLTIQCQVDSQVTMMFWYRQQPGQSLTLIATANQGSEATYESGFVIDKFPISRPNLTFSTLTVSNMSPEDSSIYLCSSVDSYGRETQYFGPGTRLLVL.

This sequence joins TRBV27 and TRBJ2-7; 7 bases agree with TRBD1. Germline loops: CDR1 MNHEY, CDR2 SMNVEV (reference sequence). The V gene end was trimmed by 6 bases and the J gene end by 2 bases; junction bases not matched to a gene: 7. The CDR3 extends over 14 amino acids. CDR3 sequence reads: CASRLKTGTYEQYF. In nucleotides, the CDR3 is TGTGCCAGCAGACTTAAGACAGGGACCTACGAGCAGTACTTC.

In DNA form, the CDR3 reads TGCAGTGCTAGAAACGGGAATGAGCAGTTCTTC. As protein: CSARNGNEQFF. The chain links TRBV20-1 to TRBJ2-1, with D hard to call. The ends were cut back, 2 bases at V and 7 bases at J, with 6 bases in the middle. The germline gives CDR1 DFQATT, CDR2 SNEGSKA (reference sequence). This CDR3 is 11 amino acids long.

The chain couples TRBV19 to TRBJ2-3, with unresolved D. With 1 base removed from V and 1 base from J, the gap between germline ends came to 6 bases. Germline V gene lookup returns CDR1 LNHDA and CDR2 SQIVND (reference sequence). The CDR3 is 14 residues long. This chain's CDR3 is CASSIGPGTDTQYF. The CDR3 nucleotides are TGTGCCAGTAGTATAGGGCCCGGCACAGATACGCAGTATTTT.

The gene calls are TRBV10-3 and TRBJ1-1, with D tentatively TRBD1 (6 bases). This CDR3 has 14 residues. The germline V and J ends were trimmed by 6 bases and 1 base, with 12 bases remaining between them. In germline, CDR1 is ENHRY, CDR2 SYGVKD. CDR3 sequence (DNA): TGTGCCATCAGCCTACAGGGTAAGAACACTGAAGCTTTCTTT. Its protein is CAISLQGKNTEAFF.

This clone was recorded a few times. The chain links TRBV7-9 to TRBJ1-5, with TRBD1 identical over 7 bases. The CDR3 sequence is 15 residues long. Germline lookup yields CDR1 SEHNR and CDR2 FQNEAQ (reference sequence). V was pared by 6 bases and J by 1 base, with 6 bases of the junction left unmatched. The CDR3 spells CASSPDRVSNQPQHF. The CDR3 nucleotides read TGTGCCAGCAGTCCCGACAGGGTGAGCAATCAGCCCCAGCATTTT. The whole variable domain, filled in from reference TRBV7-9 and TRBJ1-5, reads DTGVSQNPRHKITKRGQNVTFRCDPISEHNRLYWYRQTLGQGPEFLTYFQNEAQLEKSRLLSDRFSAERPKGSFSTLEIQRTEQGDSAMYLCASSPDRVSNQPQHFGDGTRLSIL.

The genes are TRBV4-3 and TRBJ2-1; D not certain. Germline V gene sequence: CDR1 LGHNA, CDR2 YSLEER. V shed 3 bases and J shed 1 base, with 13 bases lying between them. This CDR3 is built from 16 residues. CDR3 DNA sequence: TGCGCCAGCAGCCAGCAGACACCGCCGTCCTACAATGAGCAGTTCTTC. Translated: CASSQQTPPSYNEQFF.

The chain is built from TRBV15 and TRBJ1-4, with D possibly TRBD1 on 5 matching bases. The CDR3 covers 16 residues. In germline, CDR1 is LNHNV, CDR2 YYDKDF (reference sequence). Trimming shortened V by 0 bases and J by 4 bases, and 12 bases separated the two germline ends. The CDR3: CATSRDGGQGNEKLFF. The DNA for the CDR3 is TGTGCCACCAGCAGAGATGGCGGCCAGGGTAATGAAAAACTGTTTTTT. Drawing the rest from reference TRBV15 and TRBJ1-4, the complete variable domain is DAMVIQNPRYQVTQFGKPVTLSCSQTLNHNVMYWYQQKSSQAPKLLFHYYDKDFNNEADTPDNFQSRRPNTSFCFLDIRSPGLGDTAMYLCATSRDGGQGNEKLFFGSGTQLSVL.

This clone was observed once. The rearrangement joins TRBV11-3 to TRBJ2-1; TRBD1 might be the D (6 bases). CDR3 length equals 16 residues. Per the germline V gene, CDR1 is SGHNT and CDR2 is YENEEA. Trimming removed 3 bases from V and 4 bases from J, with 16 bases in between. CDR3 DNA: TGTGCCAGCAGCTTGGGGATACAGGGTGGATACAATGAGCAGTTCTTC. This encodes CASSLGIQGGYNEQFF.

The V gene is TRBV7-2, the J gene TRBJ1-5, with 11 positions matching TRBD1. CDR1 is SGHTA and CDR2 is FQGNSA in the germline V gene. The CDR3 totals 16 residues. The V and J ends lost 1 base and 7 bases, in that order; junction bases with no gene match: 6. The CDR3 bases are TGTGCCAGCAGCTTAGACCGGGACAGGGGGGGACAGCCCCAGCATTTT. This translates into CASSLDRDRGGQPQHF.

V is TRBV20-1 and J is TRBJ2-5; no clear D gene. The CDR3 consists of 12 residues. The ends were cut back, 3 bases at V and 5 bases at J, with 10 bases in the middle. Germline V gene sequence: CDR1 DFQATT, CDR2 SNEGSKA (reference sequence). CDR3: CSASPTRETQYF. The CDR3 nucleotides read TGCAGTGCTAGTCCCACGCGGGAGACCCAGTACTTC.

This clone was recorded only once. V gene TRBV5-1 combines with J gene TRBJ1-2, with no clear D. V dropped 1 base and J dropped 7 bases, with 17 bases sitting between them. Germline lookup yields CDR1 SGHRS and CDR2 YFSETQ. The CDR3 extends over 15 amino acids. CDR3 amino acids: CASSLTGRGEGGYTF. CDR3 bases: TGCGCCAGCAGCTTGACCGGGCGGGGAGAAGGTGGCTACACCTTC.

The V call is TRBV18, the J call TRBJ1-5, with D unclear. The germline V gene has CDR1 KGHSH and CDR2 LQKENI. This CDR3 has 14 residues. The V end lost 6 bases, the J end lost 10 bases, and 19 bases lay between the germline ends. The CDR3 loop reads CASSPGGPGGPQHF. CDR3 bases: TGTGCCAGCTCCCCGGGAGGCCCGGGTGGTCCCCAGCATTTT.